This T cell receptor (beta chain) appears in the sequencing data of a study of OX40 agonist ivuxolimab in advanced cancers. Across the whole study: Eligibility rules accepted prior anti-PD-1, anti-PD-L1 or anti-CTLA-4 therapy, and 35% to 45% had some. Partial response was recorded in three patients: one hepatocellular carcinoma and two cutaneous melanoma cases. Notes on the study in general: Circulating CD4+ and CD8+ T cells showed clonal expansion by week 6 at 0.1 to 3.0 mg/kg.

Repertoires were generated with immunoSEQ multiplex PCR, while TCRdb's copy carries only in-frame clones and drops some. In the table there are approximately 60,000 clones, approximately 93% of which are singletons. In the case of this clone: Its specificity is not known.

There are 16 residues in the CDR3. The trim removed 3 bases at V and 4 bases at J, leaving 12 bases unmatched. CDR1 SGDLS and CDR2 YYNGEE come from the germline V gene. Sequences were derived from CD4+ or CD8+ T cells sorted from blood, sampled in a trial of the OX40 agonist ivuxolimab. The V and J genes are TRBV9 and TRBJ2-7; 8 bases agree with TRBD2. The sequence derives from an adult with an advanced solid tumor such as melanoma, head and neck, liver or kidney cancer. This CDR3 reads CASSAARLAGTYEQYF. The DNA of the CDR3 is TGTGCCAGCAGCGCAGCCCGCCTAGCGGGTACGTACGAGCAGTACTTC.